Listed below are T cell receptor beta chains from one sample, sequenced in a study of Ad26.COV2.S vaccination and SARS-CoV-2 variants. The data were produced by immunoSEQ multiplex PCR, yet TCRdb's version contains in-frame clones alone and is incomplete. Of approximately 400,000 clones detected, roughly 85% appear once; the ten largest clones hold around 7.4%. This material consisted of peripheral blood, taken in a trial of Ad26.COV2.S vaccine versus placebo. Receptors were obtained from a person aged 18-60 years who received the Ad26.COV2.S COVID-19 vaccine or a placebo. CDR3s include the opening cysteine and the closing phenylalanine or tryptophan. The D gene is left open where the match is weak. Only some rows state a clone size, as once, few, many or a class for expanded clones.

V	J	size	D	DNA	CDR3
TRBV6-2/TRBV6-3	TRBJ2-7	.	.	TGTGCCAGCAGTTACGACGAGTACGAGCAGTACTTC	CASSYDEYEQYF
TRBV7-2	TRBJ2-5	.	.	TGTGCCAGCGGGCCGGACAAGCAAGAGACCCAGTACTTC	CASGPDKQETQYF
TRBV30	TRBJ2-3	.	TRBD2	TGTGCCTGGATAAAAGCGGGGCTCACAGATACGCAGTATTTT	CAWIKAGLTDTQYF
TRBV4-2	TRBJ2-2	.	TRBD1	TGTGCCAGCAGCCGCTACACCGGGACAGTTAACACCGGGGAGCTGTTTTTT	CASSRYTGTVNTGELFF
TRBV12-5	TRBJ2-7	.	.	TGTGCTAGTGCCTCGGTGGCGGCCTCCTACGAGCAGTACTTC	CASASVAASYEQYF
TRBV5-1	TRBJ2-3	.	.	TGCGCCAGCAGCTTGGCCGGGTACAATGAGGATACGCAGTATTTT	CASSLAGYNEDTQYF
TRBV7-9	TRBJ2-5	.	TRBD1	TGTGCCAGCAGCACGGGACAGCGGGAGACCCAGTACTTC	CASSTGQRETQYF
TRBV24-1	TRBJ2-2	once	.	TGTGCCTCCGCCTCTACAAGCACCGGGGAGCTGTTTTTT	CASASTSTGELFF
TRBV6-5	TRBJ1-5	.	TRBD1	TGTGCCAGCAGCCGACAGGGGGCGAAACAGCCCCAGCATTTT	CASSRQGAKQPQHF
TRBV12-3/TRBV12-4	TRBJ2-4	.	.	TGTGCCAGCACCGAGGGTAACATTCAGTACTTC	CASTEGNIQYF
TRBV5-4	TRBJ1-2	.	.	TGTGCCAGCAGTCCGGACAGTAACTATGGCTACACCTTC	CASSPDSNYGYTF
TRBV25-1	TRBJ2-7	.	.	TGTGCCAGCAGTGAATGGGACTCCTACGAGCAGTACTTC	CASSEWDSYEQYF
TRBV19	TRBJ2-1	.	.	TGTGCCAGTACCATTAGCGGAAACTCCTACAATGAGCAGTTCTTC	CASTISGNSYNEQFF
TRBV4-3	TRBJ2-7	few	TRBD2	TGCGCCAGCAGCCAAGGACTTGGGGGGGAAGCCTACGAGCAGTACTTC	CASSQGLGGEAYEQYF
TRBV5-1	TRBJ1-6	.	.	TGCGCCAGCAGGGGGGAGGCCGCTAATTCACCCCTCCACTTT	CASRGEAANSPLHF
TRBV18	TRBJ2-2	.	TRBD1	TGTGCCAGCTCATCCGGGACAGGGAACACCGGGGAGCTGTTTTTT	CASSSGTGNTGELFF
TRBV29-1	TRBJ1-2	.	.	TGCAGTGGCAGGGAATTGGGAGGCTACACCTTC	CSGRELGGYTF
TRBV3-1/TRBV3-2	TRBJ2-1	.	.	TGTGCCAGCAGCCCCCTCGCCTACAATGAGCAGTTCTTC	CASSPLAYNEQFF
TRBV29-1	TRBJ1-2	once	.	TGCAGCGTTCTTTCCCCAGAAAACTATGGCTACACCTTC	CSVLSPENYGYTF
TRBV7-2	TRBJ1-5	.	TRBD1	TGTGCCAGCAGCCGCGGGACAGGGAAACAGCCCCAGCATTTT	CASSRGTGKQPQHF
TRBV5-1	TRBJ1-4	once	TRBD1	TGCGCCAGCAGTCTTGGCCCGATCGGGACAGGGGGCGGTCCCGCAAAACTGTTTTTT	CASSLGPIGTGGGPAKLFF
TRBV4-2	TRBJ1-4	.	.	TGTGCCAGCAGCCCCCGGGGCAGGCTTAATGAAAAACTGTTTTTT	CASSPRGRLNEKLFF
TRBV7-8	TRBJ2-1	once	TRBD1	TGTGCCAGCAGCTTAGGATCACGGGACAGGGGCCATAATGAGCAGTTCTTC	CASSLGSRDRGHNEQFF
TRBV19	TRBJ1-5	.	.	TGTGCCAGTAGTTCCTCGGGGGCTTGGGATCAGCCCCAGCATTTT	CASSSSGAWDQPQHF
TRBV6-5	TRBJ1-2	.	.	TGTGCCAGCAGTTACTTAGATGGACGGATCTATGGCTACACCTTC	CASSYLDGRIYGYTF
TRBV12-3/TRBV12-4	TRBJ1-1	.	.	TGTGCCAGCAGTTTAACGCGGATTGAAGCTTTCTTT	CASSLTRIEAFF
TRBV15	TRBJ1-1	.	.	TGTGCCACTAGGTTGAACACTGAAGCTTTCTTT	CATRLNTEAFF
TRBV7-3	TRBJ2-5	.	.	TGTGCCAGCAGCTTTGTGGGGGCGGGGACCCAGTACTTC	CASSFVGAGTQYF
TRBV7-2	TRBJ1-1	.	TRBD1	TGTGCCAGCAGCTTAATTTTAGGACAGGGGGCGCGGAACACTGAAGCTTTCTTT	CASSLILGQGARNTEAFF
TRBV5-5	TRBJ1-1	.	.	TGTGCCAGCAGCTTGGGGACTGAAGCTTTCTTT	CASSLGTEAFF
TRBV7-2	TRBJ1-1	.	.	TGTGCCAGCAGCTTCGAGGGTCTTCTCACTGAAGCTTTCTTT	CASSFEGLLTEAFF
TRBV5-1	TRBJ1-4	.	TRBD1	TGCGCCAGCAGTTTGGACAGGACGGGAAAACTGTTTTTT	CASSLDRTGKLFF
TRBV2	TRBJ1-2	.	TRBD1	TGTGCCAGCAGTAGGGACAGGGAAGGGACTGGCTACACCTTC	CASSRDREGTGYTF